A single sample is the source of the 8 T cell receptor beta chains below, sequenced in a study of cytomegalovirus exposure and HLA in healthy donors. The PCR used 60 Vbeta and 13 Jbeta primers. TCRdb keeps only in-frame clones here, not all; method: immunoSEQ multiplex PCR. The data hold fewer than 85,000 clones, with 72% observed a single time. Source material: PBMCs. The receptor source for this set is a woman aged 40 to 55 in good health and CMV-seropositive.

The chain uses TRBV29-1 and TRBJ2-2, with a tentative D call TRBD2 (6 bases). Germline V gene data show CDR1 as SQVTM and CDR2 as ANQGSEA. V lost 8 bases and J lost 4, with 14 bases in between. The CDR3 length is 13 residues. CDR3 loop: CSTNEGGTGELFF. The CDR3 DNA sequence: TGCAGCACTAATGAGGGAGGCACCGGGGAGCTGTTTTTT.

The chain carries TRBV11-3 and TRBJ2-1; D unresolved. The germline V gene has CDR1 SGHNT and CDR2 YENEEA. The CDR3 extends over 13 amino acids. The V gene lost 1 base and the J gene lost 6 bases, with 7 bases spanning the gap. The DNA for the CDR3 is TGTGCCAGCAGCTTAGTCTCAGTCAATGAGCAGTTCTTC. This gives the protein CASSLVSVNEQFF. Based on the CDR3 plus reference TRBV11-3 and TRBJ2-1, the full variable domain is EAGVVQSPRYKIIEKKQPVAFWCNPISGHNTLYWYLQNLGQGPELLIRYENEEAVDDSQLPKDRFSAERLKGVDSTLKIQPAELGDSAVYLCASSLVSVNEQFFGPGTRLTVL.

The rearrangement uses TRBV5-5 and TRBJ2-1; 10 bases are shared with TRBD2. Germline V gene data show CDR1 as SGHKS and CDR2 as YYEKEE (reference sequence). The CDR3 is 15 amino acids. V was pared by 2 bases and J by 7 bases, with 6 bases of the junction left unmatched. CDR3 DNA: TGTGCCAGCAGCTTCCTAGCGGGGGAGAGGAATGAGCAGTTCTTC. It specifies CASSFLAGERNEQFF.

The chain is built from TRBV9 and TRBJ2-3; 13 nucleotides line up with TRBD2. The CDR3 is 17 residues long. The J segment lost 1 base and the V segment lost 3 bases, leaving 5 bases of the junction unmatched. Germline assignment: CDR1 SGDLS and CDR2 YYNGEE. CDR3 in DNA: TGTGCCAGCAGCGCGCCGGGGACTAGCGGGGGCACAGATACGCAGTATTTT. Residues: CASSAPGTSGGTDTQYF.

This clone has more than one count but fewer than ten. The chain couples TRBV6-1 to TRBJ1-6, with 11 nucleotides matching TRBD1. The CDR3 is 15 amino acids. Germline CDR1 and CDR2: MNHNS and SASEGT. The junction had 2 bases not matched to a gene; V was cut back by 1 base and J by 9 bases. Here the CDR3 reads CASSEEGTGGSPLHF. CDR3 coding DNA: TGTGCCAGCAGTGAAGAGGGGACAGGGGGTTCACCCCTCCACTTT.

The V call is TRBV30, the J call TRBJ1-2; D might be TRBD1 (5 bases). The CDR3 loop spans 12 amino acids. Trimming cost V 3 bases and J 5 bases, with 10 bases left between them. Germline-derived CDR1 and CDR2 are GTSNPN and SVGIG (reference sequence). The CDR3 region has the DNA TGTGCCTGGAGGCCTGACAGTTATGGCTACACCTTC. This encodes CAWRPDSYGYTF.

The CDR3 here is CASSGTGGSYNEQFF. The CDR3 region has the DNA TGTGCCAGCAGTGGAACAGGGGGTTCCTACAATGAGCAGTTCTTC. This chain links TRBV25-1 with TRBJ2-1, with TRBD1 matching over 8 bases. This CDR3 has 15 residues. CDR1 and CDR2 (germline): MGHDK, SYGVNS. V lost 4 bases and J lost 1; bases outside the gene matches: 3.

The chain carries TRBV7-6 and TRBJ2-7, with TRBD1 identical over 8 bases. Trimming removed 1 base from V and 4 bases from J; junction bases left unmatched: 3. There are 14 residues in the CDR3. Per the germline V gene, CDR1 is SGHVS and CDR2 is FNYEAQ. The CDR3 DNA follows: TGTGCCAGCAGCTTAGGCAGGGGGCAATACGAGCAGTACTTC. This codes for CASSLGRGQYEQYF.